The TCR beta chain under discussion was sequenced for a study of T and B cells in COVID-19 patients. As for the study in general: The recovered cohort's median age was approximately 37 years, versus over 60 years in active infection. Study-wide results and limits: No sequencing was yet done of CD4+, regulatory or CD8+ subsets, or of SARS-CoV-2-responsive or tetramer+ sorted cells. At recovery TRB diversity and richness exceeded healthy donors, after highly clonal active COVID-19 repertoires. Of 2,331 TCR clusters found only in the recovered cohort, 31 had low generation probability.

By share, this clonotype ranks as medium-sized (0.01 to 0.1%). Its antigen is as yet unknown. BIOMED2 TRB-A/B primer pools were used in multiplex TRB PCR. TCRdb independently ran MiXCR on the multiplex PCR reads; one entry per CDR3 protein. Among 5,300 or so distinct CDR3 sequences, 27% were seen once, and the ten largest hold about 40%. From blood, roughly 220-550 ng of genomic DNA served as TRB template. Per the germline V gene, CDR1 is GTSNPN and CDR2 is SVGIG (reference sequence). Between the trimmed V and J ends, which lost 1 base and 8 bases, there was a span of 8 bases. The CDR3 length is 11 residues.

The clonotype comes from a human donor with active COVID-19. The donor label of this sample is uncertain. The chain uses TRBV30 and TRBJ1-1, with D tentatively TRBD1 (5 bases). The source material was blood. CDR3 coding DNA: TGTGCCTGGAGTGACAGGTTGGAAGCTTTCTTT. Its translation: CAWSDRLEAFF. Together with reference TRBV30 and TRBJ1-1, the CDR3 gives the full variable domain: SQTIHQWPATLVQPVGSPLSLECTVEGTSNPNLYWYRQAAGRGLQLLFYSVGIGQISSEVPQNLSASRPQDRQFILSSKKLLLSDSGFYLCAWSDRLEAFFGQGTRLTVV.